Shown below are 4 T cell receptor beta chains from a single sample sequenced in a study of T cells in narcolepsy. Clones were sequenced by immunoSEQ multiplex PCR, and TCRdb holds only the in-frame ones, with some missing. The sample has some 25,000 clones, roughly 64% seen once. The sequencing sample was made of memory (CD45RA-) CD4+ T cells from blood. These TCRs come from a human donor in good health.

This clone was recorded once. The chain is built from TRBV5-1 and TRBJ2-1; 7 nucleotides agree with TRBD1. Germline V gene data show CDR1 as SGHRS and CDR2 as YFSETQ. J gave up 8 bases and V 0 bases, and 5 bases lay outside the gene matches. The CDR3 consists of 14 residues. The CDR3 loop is CASSLGTGLDEQFF. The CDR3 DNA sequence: TGCGCCAGCAGCTTGGGGACAGGTTTGGATGAGCAGTTCTTC.

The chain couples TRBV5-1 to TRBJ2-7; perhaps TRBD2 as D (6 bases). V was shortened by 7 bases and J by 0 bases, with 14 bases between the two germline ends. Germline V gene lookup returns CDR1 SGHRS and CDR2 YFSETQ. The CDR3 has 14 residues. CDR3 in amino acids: CASYPGESSYEQYF. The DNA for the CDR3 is TGCGCCAGCTATCCGGGAGAGAGCTCCTACGAGCAGTACTTC. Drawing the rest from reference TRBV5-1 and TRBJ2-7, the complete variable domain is KAGVTQTPRYLIKTRGQQVTLSCSPISGHRSVSWYQQTPGQGLQFLFEYFSETQRNKGNFPGRFSGRQFSNSRSEMNVSTLELGDSALYLCASYPGESSYEQYFGPGTRLTVT.

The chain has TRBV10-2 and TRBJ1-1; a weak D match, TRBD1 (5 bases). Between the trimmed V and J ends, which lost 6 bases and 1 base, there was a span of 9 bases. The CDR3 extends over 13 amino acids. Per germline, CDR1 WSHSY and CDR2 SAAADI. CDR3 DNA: TGCGCCAGCAGGAGGGGTCAGAACACTGAAGCTTTCTTT. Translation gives CASRRGQNTEAFF.

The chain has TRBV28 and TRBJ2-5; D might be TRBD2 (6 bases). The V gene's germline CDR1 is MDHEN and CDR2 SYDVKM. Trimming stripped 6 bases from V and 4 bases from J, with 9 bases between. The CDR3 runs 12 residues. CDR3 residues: CASRGGRETQYF. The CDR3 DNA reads TGTGCCAGCAGAGGAGGGAGAGAGACCCAGTACTTC. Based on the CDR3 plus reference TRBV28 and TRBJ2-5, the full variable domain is DVKVTQSSRYLVKRTGEKVFLECVQDMDHENMFWYRQDPGLGLRLIYFSYDVKMKEKGDIPEGYSVSREKKERFSLILESASTNQTSMYLCASRGGRETQYFGPGTRLLVL.